Sequencing of this TCR beta chain was carried out in a study of cytomegalovirus exposure and HLA in healthy donors. Study-level background: The same platform was used for the approximately 120 validation repertoires as for the approximately 720 first-cohort repertoires, as reported in a later analysis.

Study outcomes and limitations: In vitro checks showed that three CMV-associated chains really do target CMV antigens. A later analysis found first-cohort TCR clusters tended to co-occur in the 110 or so validation repertoires.

To note about this clone: What it binds is not known.

With 5 bases removed from V and 1 base from J, the gap between germline ends came to 18 bases. Germline CDR1 reads SGHTA; CDR2 reads FQGNSA. There are 16 residues in the CDR3. The protocol was immunoSEQ multiplex PCR, while the TCRdb copy is restricted to in-frame clones and leaves out a portion. The table has about 120,000 clones, about 85% seen once. Separate from the approximately 720-subject first cohort was the approximately 130-subject validation cohort, to which the donors belonged. This receptor was identified in a woman under 40 in good health and CMV-seronegative. The chain combines TRBV7-2 with TRBJ2-7; perhaps TRBD2 as D (6 bases). Sequencing used PBMCs. The CDR3 DNA reads as TGTGCCAGCAGCGTGGGACTCCTCCAAATTTCCTACGAGCAGTACTTC. Its protein is CASSVGLLQISYEQYF.